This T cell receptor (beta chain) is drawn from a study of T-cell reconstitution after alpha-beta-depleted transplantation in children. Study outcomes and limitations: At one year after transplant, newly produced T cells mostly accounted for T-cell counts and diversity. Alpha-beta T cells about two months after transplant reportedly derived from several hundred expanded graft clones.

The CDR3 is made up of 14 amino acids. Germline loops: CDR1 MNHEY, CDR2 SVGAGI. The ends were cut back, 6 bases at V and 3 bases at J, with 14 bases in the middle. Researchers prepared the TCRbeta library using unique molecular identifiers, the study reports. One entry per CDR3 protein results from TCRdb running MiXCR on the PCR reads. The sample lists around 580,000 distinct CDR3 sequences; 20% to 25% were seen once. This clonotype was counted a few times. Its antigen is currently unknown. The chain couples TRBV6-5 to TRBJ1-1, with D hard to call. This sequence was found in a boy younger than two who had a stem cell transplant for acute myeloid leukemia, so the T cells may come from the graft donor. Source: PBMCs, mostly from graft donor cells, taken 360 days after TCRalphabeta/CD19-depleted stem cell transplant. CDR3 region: CASSYVSGDTEAFF. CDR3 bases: TGTGCCAGCAGCTACGTGTCCGGGGACACTGAAGCTTTCTTT.